Listed below are T cell receptor beta chains from one sample, sequenced in a study of T cells after posttransplantation cyclophosphamide. The assay was immunoSEQ multiplex PCR, and TCRdb's table has in-frame clones only and misses some. The data hold under 35,000 clones, with about 90% observed a single time. Sequencing input: naive CD4+ T cells sorted from PBMCs. The receptors were gathered from a woman aged 55 to 70 in good health, CMV-negative, and a related stem cell transplant donor. CDR3s include the opening cysteine and the closing phenylalanine or tryptophan. The D gene is left open where the match is weak. Rows may omit the clone size; those that give it use once, few, many or a size class.

J gene,clone size,D gene,V gene,CDR3 DNA,CDR3 protein
TRBJ2-2,.,TRBD1,TRBV7-9,TGTGCCAGCAGCTTTTGGGACAGGACCACCGGGGAGCTGTTTTTT,CASSFWDRTTGELFF
TRBJ1-4,.,.,TRBV5-6,TGTGCCAGCACCACTATCCGAGAAACTAATGAAAAACTGTTTTTT,CASTTIRETNEKLFF
TRBJ2-1,.,.,TRBV6-5,TGTGCCAGCAGTTACTCGAGCACTAGCTCACACAATGAGCAGTTCTTC,CASSYSSTSSHNEQFF
TRBJ2-7,.,TRBD2,TRBV27,TGTGCCAGCAGTTTAAGAGCGGGAGGGCCGTACCACGAGCAGTACTTC,CASSLRAGGPYHEQYF
TRBJ2-5,.,.,TRBV30,TGTGCCTGGATAGGGGGTAGTGAGACCCAGTACTTC,CAWIGGSETQYF
TRBJ2-1,.,.,TRBV4-1,TGCGCCAGCAGCCTCCGACAGTACAATGAGCAGTTCTTC,CASSLRQYNEQFF
TRBJ1-1,.,TRBD1,TRBV4-1,TGCGCCAGCAGCCCAGGGACAGGCGACTGGAACACTGAAGCTTTCTTT,CASSPGTGDWNTEAFF
TRBJ2-1,.,TRBD2,TRBV9,TGTGCCAGCAGCGTGGGGACTAGCGGGAGGACCACTCACTTCTACAATGAGCAGTTCTTC,CASSVGTSGRTTHFYNEQFF
TRBJ2-7,once,.,TRBV9,TGTGCCAGCAGCGCCTCACCCGGACATGGCTACGAGCAGTACTTC,CASSASPGHGYEQYF
TRBJ1-5,.,.,TRBV5-4,TGTGCCAGCAGCTTGAATGCGGATAGCAATCAGCCCCAGCATTTT,CASSLNADSNQPQHF
TRBJ1-5,.,.,TRBV27,TGTGCCAGCAGTTTATCAACAGTTAGCAATCAGCCCCAGCATTTT,CASSLSTVSNQPQHF
TRBJ1-1,few,.,TRBV28,TGTGCCAGCAGTTTACAGGACACTGAAGCTTTCTTT,CASSLQDTEAFF
TRBJ2-3,.,TRBD2,TRBV7-2,TGTGCCAGCAGCTTAGCGGGGGGACTAGCGGGAGCCCCCGCAGATACGCAGTATTTT,CASSLAGGLAGAPADTQYF
TRBJ2-1,.,TRBD2,TRBV7-3,TGTGCCAGCAGCTTCTTAGCGGGGGCTTACAATGAGCAGTTCTTC,CASSFLAGAYNEQFF
TRBJ1-5,.,TRBD1,TRBV5-5,TGTGCCAGCAGCTACGGGACAGGGATGGTATATCAGCCCCAGCATTTT,CASSYGTGMVYQPQHF
TRBJ1-4,few,.,TRBV19,TGTGCCAGTAGTATCCGGGGAAGAACGGGTGAAAAACTGTTTTTT,CASSIRGRTGEKLFF
TRBJ2-7,.,.,TRBV19,TGTGCCAGTAGTGCTGGTGGACAAACCTACGAGCAGTACTTC,CASSAGGQTYEQYF
TRBJ2-5,.,TRBD1,TRBV29-1,TGCAGCGTAGCCCAAAACAGGGGGTGGGAGACCCAGTACTTC,CSVAQNRGWETQYF
TRBJ2-1,.,TRBD2,TRBV5-8,TGTGCCAGCAGCTTGGCCACCTCAAGCGGGGGATACAATGAGCAGTTCTTC,CASSLATSSGGYNEQFF